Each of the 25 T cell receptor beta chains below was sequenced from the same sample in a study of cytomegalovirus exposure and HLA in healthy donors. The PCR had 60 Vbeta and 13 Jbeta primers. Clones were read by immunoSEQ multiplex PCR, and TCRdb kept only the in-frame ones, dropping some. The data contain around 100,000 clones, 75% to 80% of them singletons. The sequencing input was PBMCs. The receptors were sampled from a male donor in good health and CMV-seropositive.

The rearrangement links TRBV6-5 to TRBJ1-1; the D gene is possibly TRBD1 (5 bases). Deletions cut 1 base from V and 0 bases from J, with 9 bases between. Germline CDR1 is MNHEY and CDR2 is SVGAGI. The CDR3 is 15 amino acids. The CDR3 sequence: CASSYYNRLNTEAFF. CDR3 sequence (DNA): TGTGCCAGCAGTTACTATAACAGGTTGAACACTGAAGCTTTCTTT.

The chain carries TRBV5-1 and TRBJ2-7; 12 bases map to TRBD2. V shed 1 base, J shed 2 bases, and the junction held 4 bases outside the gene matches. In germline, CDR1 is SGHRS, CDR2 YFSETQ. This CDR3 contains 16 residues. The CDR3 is CASSLTSGRTPYEQYF. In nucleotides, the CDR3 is TGCGCCAGCAGCTTGACTAGCGGGAGGACCCCCTACGAGCAGTACTTC.

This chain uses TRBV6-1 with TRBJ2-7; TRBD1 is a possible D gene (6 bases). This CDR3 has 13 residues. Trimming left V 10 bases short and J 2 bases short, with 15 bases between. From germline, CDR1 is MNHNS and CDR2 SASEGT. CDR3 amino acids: CATSLGQAYEQYF. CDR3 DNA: TGTGCCACCTCGCTGGGACAAGCCTACGAGCAGTACTTC.

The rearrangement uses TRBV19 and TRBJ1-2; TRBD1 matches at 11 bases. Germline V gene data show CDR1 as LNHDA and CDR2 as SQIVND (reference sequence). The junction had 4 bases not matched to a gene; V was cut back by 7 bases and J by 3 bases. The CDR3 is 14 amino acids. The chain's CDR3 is CASTRTGGDYGYTF. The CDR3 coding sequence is TGTGCCAGTACCCGGACAGGGGGCGACTATGGCTACACCTTC.

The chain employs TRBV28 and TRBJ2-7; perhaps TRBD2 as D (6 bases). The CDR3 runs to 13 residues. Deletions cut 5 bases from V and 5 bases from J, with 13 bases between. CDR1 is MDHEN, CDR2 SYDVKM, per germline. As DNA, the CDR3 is TGTGCCAGCAGTCCGACGTCGGGGGACGAGCAGTACTTC. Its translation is CASSPTSGDEQYF.

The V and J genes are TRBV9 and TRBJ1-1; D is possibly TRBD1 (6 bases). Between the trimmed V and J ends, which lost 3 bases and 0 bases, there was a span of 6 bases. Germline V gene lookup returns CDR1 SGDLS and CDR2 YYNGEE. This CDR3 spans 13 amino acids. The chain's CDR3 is CASSGQVNTEAFF. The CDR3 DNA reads TGTGCCAGCAGCGGACAGGTGAACACTGAAGCTTTCTTT.

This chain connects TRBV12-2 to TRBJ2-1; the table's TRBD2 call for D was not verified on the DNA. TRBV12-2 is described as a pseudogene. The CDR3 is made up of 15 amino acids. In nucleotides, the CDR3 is TGTGCAAGTCGCCAGTATAGCGGGAGCAGAAATGAGCAGTTCTTC. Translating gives CASRQYSGSRNEQFF.

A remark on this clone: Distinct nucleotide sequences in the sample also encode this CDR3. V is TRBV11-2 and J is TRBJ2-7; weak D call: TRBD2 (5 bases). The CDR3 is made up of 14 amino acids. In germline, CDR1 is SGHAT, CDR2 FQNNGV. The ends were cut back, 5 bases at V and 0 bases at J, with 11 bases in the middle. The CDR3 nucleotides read TGTGCCAGCAGCCCCCCCGGAGGCTCCTACGAGCAGTACTTC. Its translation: CASSPPGGSYEQYF.

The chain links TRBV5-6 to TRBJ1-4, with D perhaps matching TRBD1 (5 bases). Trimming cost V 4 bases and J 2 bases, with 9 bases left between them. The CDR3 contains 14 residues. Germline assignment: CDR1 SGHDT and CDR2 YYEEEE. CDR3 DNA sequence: TGTGCCAGCAGCACCAGGGATACTAATGAAAAACTGTTTTTT. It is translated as CASSTRDTNEKLFF.

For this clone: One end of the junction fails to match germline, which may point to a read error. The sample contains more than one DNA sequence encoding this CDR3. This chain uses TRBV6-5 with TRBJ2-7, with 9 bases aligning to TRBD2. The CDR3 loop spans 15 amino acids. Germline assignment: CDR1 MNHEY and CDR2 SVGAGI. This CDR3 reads CASSYSVAGAVEQYF. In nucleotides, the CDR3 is TGTGCCAGCAGCTACTCGGTAGCGGGAGCGGTCGAGCAGTACTTC.

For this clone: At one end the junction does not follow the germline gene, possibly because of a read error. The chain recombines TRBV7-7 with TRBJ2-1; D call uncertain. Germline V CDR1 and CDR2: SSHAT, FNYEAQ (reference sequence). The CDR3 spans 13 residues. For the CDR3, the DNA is TGTGCTAGCAGCTTTACAGAGTACAATGAGCAGTTCTTC. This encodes CASSFTEYNEQFF. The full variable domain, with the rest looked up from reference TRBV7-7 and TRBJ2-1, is GAGVSQSPRYKVTKRGQDVTLRCDPISSHATLYWYQQALGQGPEFLTYFNYEAQPDKSGLPSDRFSAERPEGSISTLTIQRTEQRDSAMYRCASSFTEYNEQFFGPGTRLTVL.

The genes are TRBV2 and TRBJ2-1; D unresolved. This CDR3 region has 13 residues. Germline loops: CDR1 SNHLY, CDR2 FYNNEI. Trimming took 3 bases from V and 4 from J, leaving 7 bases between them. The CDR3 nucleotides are TGTGCCAGCAGTGACGCAGGTTACAATGAGCAGTTCTTC. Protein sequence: CASSDAGYNEQFF.

The CDR3 DNA is TGTGCCAGCAGCGTGACAGGGGCGAACCAAGAGACCCAGTACTTC. It yields the protein CASSVTGANQETQYF. This sequence joins TRBV9 and TRBJ2-5; 8 bases are shared with TRBD1. Germline values: CDR1 SGDLS, CDR2 YYNGEE. This CDR3 is built from 15 residues. V trimming: 2 bases; J trimming: 0 bases; junction bases outside the gene matches: 3. Looking up the rest from reference TRBV9 and TRBJ2-5 gives the full variable domain: DSGVTQTPKHLITATGQRVTLRCSPRSGDLSVYWYQQSLDQGLQFLIQYYNGEERAKGNILERFSAQQFPDLHSELNLSSLELGDSALYFCASSVTGANQETQYFGPGTRLLVL.

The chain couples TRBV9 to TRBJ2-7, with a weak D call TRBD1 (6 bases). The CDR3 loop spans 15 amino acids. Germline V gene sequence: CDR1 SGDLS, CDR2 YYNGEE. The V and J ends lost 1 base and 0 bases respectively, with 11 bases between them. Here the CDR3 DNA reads TGTGCCAGCAGCGTATCGGGACATCTCTCCTACGAGCAGTACTTC. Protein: CASSVSGHLSYEQYF.

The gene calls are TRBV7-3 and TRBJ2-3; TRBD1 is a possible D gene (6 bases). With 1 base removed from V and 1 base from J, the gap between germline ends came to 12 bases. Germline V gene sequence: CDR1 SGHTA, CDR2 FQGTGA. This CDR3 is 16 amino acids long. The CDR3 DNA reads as TGTGCCAGCAGCTTAAATTCGGGACAAGGCACAGATACGCAGTATTTT. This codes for CASSLNSGQGTDTQYF.

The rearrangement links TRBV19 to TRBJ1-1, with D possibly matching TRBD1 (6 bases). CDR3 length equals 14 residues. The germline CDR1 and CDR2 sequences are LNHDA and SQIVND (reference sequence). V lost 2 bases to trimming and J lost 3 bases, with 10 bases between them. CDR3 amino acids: CASSIIRGDTEAFF. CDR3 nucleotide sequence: TGTGCCAGTAGTATAATCAGGGGCGACACTGAAGCTTTCTTT.

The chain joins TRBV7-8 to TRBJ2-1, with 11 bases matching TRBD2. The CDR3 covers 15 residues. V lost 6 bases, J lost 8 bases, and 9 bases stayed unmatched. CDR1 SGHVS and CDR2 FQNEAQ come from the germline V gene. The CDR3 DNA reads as TGTGCCAGCAGATATACTAGCGGGAGCGGGGATGAGCAGTTCTTC. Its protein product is CASRYTSGSGDEQFF.

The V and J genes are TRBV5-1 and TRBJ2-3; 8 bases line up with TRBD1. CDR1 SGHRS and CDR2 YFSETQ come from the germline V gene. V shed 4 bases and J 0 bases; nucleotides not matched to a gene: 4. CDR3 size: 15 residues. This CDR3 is CASSLGQGSTDTQYF. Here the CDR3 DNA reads TGCGCCAGCAGCCTCGGACAGGGAAGCACAGATACGCAGTATTTT.

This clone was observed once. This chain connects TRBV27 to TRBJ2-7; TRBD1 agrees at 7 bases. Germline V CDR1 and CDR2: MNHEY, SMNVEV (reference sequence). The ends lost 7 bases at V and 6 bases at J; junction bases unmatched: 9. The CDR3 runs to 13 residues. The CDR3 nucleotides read TGTGCCAGCACCTCTACCAGGGGGTCCGAGCAGTACTTC. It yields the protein CASTSTRGSEQYF.

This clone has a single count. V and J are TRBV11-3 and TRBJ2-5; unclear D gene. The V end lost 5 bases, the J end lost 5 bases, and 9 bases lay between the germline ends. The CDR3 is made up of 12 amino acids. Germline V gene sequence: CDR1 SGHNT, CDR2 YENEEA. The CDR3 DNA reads TGTGCCAGCAGCGATACCGGGGAGACCCAGTACTTC. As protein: CASSDTGETQYF.

CDR3 loop: CASSLGGLNTEAFF. CDR3 in DNA: TGTGCCAGCAGTTTAGGGGGCTTGAACACTGAAGCTTTCTTT. This rearrangement joins TRBV28 to TRBJ1-1; TRBD1 might be the D (6 bases). CDR3 length: 14 amino acids. Between the trimmed V and J ends, which lost 2 bases and 0 bases, there was a span of 7 bases. Germline V gives CDR1 MDHEN, CDR2 SYDVKM.

CDR3 sequence reads: CASSVSERDTQYF. The CDR3, as DNA: TGTGCCAGCAGCGTGAGTGAGAGGGATACGCAGTATTTT. This chain uses TRBV5-4 with TRBJ2-3; no clear D. The CDR3 consists of 13 residues. The V end was cut by 4 bases, the J end by 6 bases, with 12 bases between. Germline V gene sequence: CDR1 SGHNT, CDR2 YYREEE (reference sequence).

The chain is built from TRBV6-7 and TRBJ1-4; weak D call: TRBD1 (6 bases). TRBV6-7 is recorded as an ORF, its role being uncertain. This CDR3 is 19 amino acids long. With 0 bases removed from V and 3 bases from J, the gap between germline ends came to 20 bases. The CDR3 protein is CASSYSEHMPGVANEKLFF. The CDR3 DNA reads TGTGCCAGCAGTTACTCAGAGCATATGCCAGGGGTAGCTAATGAAAAACTGTTTTTT.

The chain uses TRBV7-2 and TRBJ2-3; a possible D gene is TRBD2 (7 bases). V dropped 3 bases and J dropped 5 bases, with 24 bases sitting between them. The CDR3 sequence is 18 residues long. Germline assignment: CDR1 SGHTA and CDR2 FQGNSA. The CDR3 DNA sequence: TGTGCCAGCAGCTTCCCTTCAAGAGGGAGGGCAGGGGAAGATACGCAGTATTTT. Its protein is CASSFPSRGRAGEDTQYF.

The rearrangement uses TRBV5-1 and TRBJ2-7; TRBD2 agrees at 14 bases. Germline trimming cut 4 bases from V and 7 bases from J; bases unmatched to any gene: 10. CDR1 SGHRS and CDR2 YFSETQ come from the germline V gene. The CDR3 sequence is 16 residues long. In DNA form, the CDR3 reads TGCGCCAGCAGCACCTTCGGGACTAGCGGGAGTGGAGAGCAGTACTTC. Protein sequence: CASSTFGTSGSGEQYF. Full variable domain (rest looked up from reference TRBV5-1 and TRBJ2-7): KAGVTQTPRYLIKTRGQQVTLSCSPISGHRSVSWYQQTPGQGLQFLFEYFSETQRNKGNFPGRFSGRQFSNSRSEMNVSTLELGDSALYLCASSTFGTSGSGEQYFGPGTRLTVT.